These 5 T cell receptor beta chains came from one sample sequenced in a study of blood T cell repertoires in COVID-19. Generated by immunoSEQ multiplex PCR, the TCRdb table keeps only in-frame clones and is missing some. In the table there are about 83,000 clones, 86% of which are singletons. The material sequenced was peripheral blood. Source of these receptors: a man over 45 with active COVID-19.

V is TRBV19 and J is TRBJ2-1; weak D call: TRBD2 (6 bases). Germline V gene lookup returns CDR1 LNHDA and CDR2 SQIVND (reference sequence). V was cut by 4 bases and J by 4 bases, with 17 bases left in between. The CDR3 runs to 16 residues. CDR3 DNA: TGTGCCAGTAGTACCTCAAAGGGCGGGATGTACAATGAGCAGTTCTTC. This codes for CASSTSKGGMYNEQFF.

The chain combines TRBV4-1 with TRBJ1-5; TRBD1 might be the D (5 bases). There are 17 residues in the CDR3. Trimming took 0 bases from V and 7 from J, leaving 19 bases between them. Germline V CDR1 and CDR2: MGHRA, YSYEKL. CDR3 nucleotides: TGCGCCAGCAGCCAAGATTCCGGGGCACGGGGGGTCCAGCCCCAGCATTTT. Translating gives CASSQDSGARGVQPQHF.

The rearrangement uses TRBV7-6 and TRBJ1-2; TRBD1 aligns across 7 bases. The CDR3 is made up of 13 amino acids. V dropped 5 bases and J dropped 7; count of bases not matched to a gene: 7. Germline-derived CDR1 and CDR2 are SGHVS and FNYEAQ. The CDR3 loop reads CASSQLGQAGYTF. The CDR3 DNA sequence: TGTGCCAGCAGCCAACTCGGACAGGCTGGCTACACCTTC.

This clone was detected a few times. The gene calls are TRBV19 and TRBJ1-5, with no clear D. CDR3 length: 15 amino acids. Germline values: CDR1 LNHDA, CDR2 SQIVND (reference sequence). The V and J ends lost 2 bases and 3 bases respectively, with 11 bases between them. The CDR3 nucleotides are TGTGCCAGTAGTATACCCGGCGGTTTCAATCAGCCCCAGCATTTT. Translating gives CASSIPGGFNQPQHF. The complete variable domain, with remaining parts taken from reference TRBV19 and TRBJ1-5, reads DGGITQSPKYLFRKEGQNVTLSCEQNLNHDAMYWYRQDPGQGLRLIYYSQIVNDFQKGDIAEGYSVSREKKESFPLTVTSAQKNPTAFYLCASSIPGGFNQPQHFGDGTRLSIL.

The chain couples TRBV6-5 to TRBJ2-2, with TRBD2 matching 10 bases. Germline assignment: CDR1 MNHEY and CDR2 SVGAGI. CDR3 length equals 15 residues. V lost 7 bases, J lost 4 bases, and 6 bases stayed unmatched. CDR3 protein: CASTRTSGSTGELFF. The CDR3 nucleotides are TGTGCCAGCACAAGGACTAGCGGCAGCACCGGGGAGCTGTTTTTT.